This TCR beta chain is drawn from a study of blood T cell repertoires in COVID-19. The J segment lost 4 bases and the V segment lost 3 bases, leaving 7 bases of the junction unmatched. The germline gives CDR1 SGDLS, CDR2 YYNGEE. This CDR3 comprises 15 residues. This clone has more than one count but fewer than ten. Ages ranged from about 18 to 100 years, with residence in approximately 23 US areas. Grouping used clinical history reported by participants in a survey and questionnaire. This table comes from immunoSEQ multiplex PCR, and its TCRdb copy is limited to in-frame clones, with some not included. The sample consists of about 220,000 clones, 86% of them appearing once.

Specimen: PBMCs or T cells enriched from blood (not recorded which). This chain connects TRBV9 to TRBJ1-2; TRBD1 matches at 9 bases. The clonotype comes from a woman between 40 and 55 years old with acute COVID-19. CDR3 residues: CASSEGQGSAYGYTF. CDR3 DNA sequence: TGTGCCAGCAGCGAGGGACAGGGATCGGCCTATGGCTACACCTTC.